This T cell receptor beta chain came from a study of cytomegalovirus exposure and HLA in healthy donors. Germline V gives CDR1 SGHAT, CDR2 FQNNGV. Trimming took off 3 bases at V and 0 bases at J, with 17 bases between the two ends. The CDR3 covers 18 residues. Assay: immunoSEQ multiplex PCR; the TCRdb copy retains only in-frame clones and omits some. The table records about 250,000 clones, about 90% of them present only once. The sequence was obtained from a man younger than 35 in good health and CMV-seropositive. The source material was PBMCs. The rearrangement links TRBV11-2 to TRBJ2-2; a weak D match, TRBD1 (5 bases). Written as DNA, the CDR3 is TGTGCCAGCAGCTTTTTTGTCACAGGCTCCGCGAACACCGGGGAGCTGTTTTTT. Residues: CASSFFVTGSANTGELFF.